The 30 T cell receptor beta chains below come from one sample, sequenced in a study of T cells in localized non-small cell lung cancer. Measured with immunoSEQ multiplex PCR; TCRdb has only the in-frame clones, and not every one. There are about 43,000 clones in the sample; 91% occur only once, and roughly a tenth lies in the top ten. This specimen was PBMCs, taken before any cancer treatment. The receptors originated from a woman aged 35-70 years with stage II lung adenocarcinoma.

The chain has TRBV2 and TRBJ2-5; TRBD2 matches 8 bases. This CDR3 has 16 amino acids. V lost 3 bases, J lost 2 bases, and 8 bases stayed unmatched. Per germline, CDR1 SNHLY and CDR2 FYNNEI. CDR3 DNA: TGTGCCAGCAGTGACGGACTAGCTGCGATTCAAGAGACCCAGTACTTC. This codes for CASSDGLAAIQETQYF.

This chain joins TRBV7-9 and TRBJ2-5; D is unresolved. The CDR3 extends over 12 amino acids. Germline CDR1 reads SEHNR; CDR2 reads FQNEAQ (reference sequence). Trimming shortened V by 4 bases and J by 5 bases, and 8 bases separated the two germline ends. This CDR3 reads CASSSRVETQYF. In DNA form, the CDR3 reads TGTGCCAGCAGCTCGCGCGTCGAGACCCAGTACTTC. Combining the CDR3 with reference TRBV7-9 and TRBJ2-5 gives the whole variable domain DTGVSQNPRHKITKRGQNVTFRCDPISEHNRLYWYRQTLGQGPEFLTYFQNEAQLEKSRLLSDRFSAERPKGSFSTLEIQRTEQGDSAMYLCASSSRVETQYFGPGTRLLVL.

The CDR3 loop is CASRPTGEKAYEQYF. CDR3 nucleotides: TGTGCCAGCCGACCCACAGGGGAGAAGGCCTACGAGCAGTACTTC. The V call is TRBV7-8, the J call TRBJ2-7; TRBD1 aligns across 7 bases. The V segment lost 8 bases and the J segment 2 bases; nucleotides outside the gene matches: 12. This CDR3 spans 15 amino acids. Per germline, CDR1 SGHVS and CDR2 FQNEAQ.

This sequence joins TRBV15 and TRBJ2-1; weak D call: TRBD1 (7 bases). The V end was cut by 0 bases, the J end by 11 bases, with 14 bases between. The CDR3 contains 14 residues. CDR1 and CDR2 (germline): LNHNV, YYDKDF (reference sequence). CDR3 residues: CATSRDLEGAKQFF. The CDR3 nucleotides are TGTGCCACCAGCAGAGATCTGGAGGGGGCAAAGCAGTTCTTC.

V and J are TRBV9 and TRBJ2-3; D is uncertain. CDR1 and CDR2 (germline): SGDLS, YYNGEE. The CDR3 has 14 amino acids. V was clipped by 0 bases and J by 4 bases, with 9 bases between them. DNA of the CDR3: TGTGCCAGCAGCGTAGGAGCCGGGCCAGATACGCAGTATTTT. It is translated as CASSVGAGPDTQYF.

The chain employs TRBV15 and TRBJ2-7; no reliable D call. Germline V CDR1 and CDR2: LNHNV, YYDKDF (reference sequence). There are 12 residues in the CDR3. Trimming cost V 1 base and J 6 bases, with 7 bases left between them. CDR3 in amino acids: CATSRGLIEQYF. CDR3 sequence (DNA): TGTGCCACCAGCAGAGGACTTATCGAGCAGTACTTC. Looking up the rest from reference TRBV15 and TRBJ2-7 gives the full variable domain: DAMVIQNPRYQVTQFGKPVTLSCSQTLNHNVMYWYQQKSSQAPKLLFHYYDKDFNNEADTPDNFQSRRPNTSFCFLDIRSPGLGDTAMYLCATSRGLIEQYFGPGTRLTVT.

The chain carries TRBV5-1 and TRBJ2-6; D may be TRBD2 (5 bases). There are 16 residues in the CDR3. Looked up from germline, CDR1 is SGHRS and CDR2 is YFSETQ. V lost 0 bases and J 1 base, leaving 8 bases between the germline ends. The CDR3 is CASSLEPGSGANVLTF. In DNA form, the CDR3 reads TGCGCCAGCAGCTTGGAACCGGGATCTGGGGCCAACGTCCTGACTTTC.

The genes are TRBV5-4 and TRBJ2-7, with 11 nucleotides matching TRBD1. After removal of 5 bases from V and 4 bases from J, the junction contained 14 bases not matched to a gene. The V gene's germline CDR1 is SGHNT and CDR2 YYREEE (reference sequence). There are 17 residues in the CDR3. The chain's CDR3 is CASSPKTGQGARYEQYF. In nucleotides, the CDR3 is TGTGCCAGCAGTCCAAAAACCGGACAGGGGGCGAGGTACGAGCAGTACTTC. The complete variable domain, with remaining parts taken from reference TRBV5-4 and TRBJ2-7, reads ETGVTQSPTHLIKTRGQQVTLRCSSQSGHNTVSWYQQALGQGPQFIFQYYREEENGRGNFPPRFSGLQFPNYSSELNVNALELDDSALYLCASSPKTGQGARYEQYFGPGTRLTVT.

This clone has just a few counts. This rearrangement joins TRBV5-1 to TRBJ2-5; TRBD2 agrees at 10 bases. The V segment lost 2 bases and the J segment 7 bases; nucleotides outside the gene matches: 8. The length of the CDR3 is 15 residues. Germline CDR1 is SGHRS and CDR2 is YFSETQ. The CDR3 loop reads CASSLTSGAEGTQYF. The CDR3 nucleotides read TGCGCCAGCAGCTTAACTAGCGGGGCTGAGGGGACCCAGTACTTC.

This chain uses TRBV27 with TRBJ2-1, with 12 bases matching TRBD2. Unmatched junction bases numbered 3, after V lost 0 bases and J lost 9 bases. The CDR3 covers 15 residues. Germline-derived CDR1 and CDR2 are MNHEY and SMNVEV (reference sequence). CDR3 residues: CASSLSETSGGEQFF. The CDR3 DNA reads as TGTGCCAGCAGTTTATCGGAGACTAGCGGGGGTGAGCAGTTCTTC.

V gene TRBV29-1 combines with J gene TRBJ2-7; a possible D gene is TRBD2 (5 bases). The length of the CDR3 is 16 residues. CDR1 is SQVTM, CDR2 ANQGSEA, per germline. Trimming pared 2 bases from V and 3 bases from J, leaving 20 bases between. The CDR3 loop reads CSVETLSSFGRYEQYF. CDR3 in DNA: TGCAGCGTTGAAACTCTGTCTAGCTTTGGTCGCTACGAGCAGTACTTC.

This sequence joins TRBV18 and TRBJ1-1, with D possibly being TRBD1 (5 bases). The CDR3 totals 14 residues. V lost 1 base to trimming and J lost 1 base, with 7 bases between them. Germline-derived CDR1 and CDR2 are KGHSH and LQKENI. The CDR3 DNA reads as TGTGCCAGCTCACCACAGGGGTCGAACACTGAAGCTTTCTTT. Amino acids: CASSPQGSNTEAFF.

V usage is TRBV27 and J usage is TRBJ1-2; D may be TRBD1 (5 bases). The V gene's germline CDR1 is MNHEY and CDR2 SMNVEV (reference sequence). V was cut by 1 base and J by 6 bases, with 12 bases left in between. The CDR3 consists of 14 residues. The CDR3 coding sequence is TGTGCCAGCAGTTTATTCCTAGGCAGGGATGGCTACACCTTC. It is translated as CASSLFLGRDGYTF.

V is TRBV5-1 and J is TRBJ2-1; 13 bases are shared with TRBD2. V was clipped by 6 bases and J by 9 bases; unmatched bases: 12. Germline V CDR1 and CDR2: SGHRS, YFSETQ. The CDR3 contains 16 residues. The CDR3 DNA reads TGCGCCAGCATCCCACTTACTAGCGGGAGGGCCGGTGAGCAGTTCTTC. As protein: CASIPLTSGRAGEQFF.

Only one count was recorded for this clone. The chain recombines TRBV5-4 with TRBJ1-1; D is ambiguous. The germline V gene has CDR1 SGHNT and CDR2 YYREEE (reference sequence). The CDR3 length is 14 residues. Trimming left V 3 bases short and J 1 base short, with 10 bases between. CDR3 sequence: CASSSPEGNTEAFF. The CDR3 DNA is TGTGCCAGCAGCTCCCCCGAGGGGAACACTGAAGCTTTCTTT.

V is TRBV5-1 and J is TRBJ1-5, with 7 bases fitting TRBD1. The length of the CDR3 is 15 residues. The germline gives CDR1 SGHRS, CDR2 YFSETQ. The J segment lost 4 bases and the V segment lost 2 bases, leaving 6 bases of the junction unmatched. The CDR3 nucleotides are TGCGCCAGCAGCTTTTCCCCAGGGGGTAATCAGCCCCAGCATTTT. Its protein is CASSFSPGGNQPQHF.

The chain is built from TRBV10-1 and TRBJ2-1, with 7 bases lining up with TRBD2. Looked up from germline, CDR1 is WNHNN and CDR2 is SYGVQD (reference sequence). This CDR3 spans 13 amino acids. V was clipped by 0 bases and J by 10 bases; unmatched bases: 3. The CDR3 reads CASSESPGGEQFF. The CDR3 region has the DNA TGCGCCAGCAGTGAGTCGCCCGGGGGGGAGCAGTTCTTC.

The V gene is TRBV5-4, the J gene TRBJ2-7; 8 bases fit TRBD2. Germline V gives CDR1 SGHNT, CDR2 YYREEE (reference sequence). The CDR3 contains 19 residues. Trimming at V came to 4 bases and at J to 3 bases, leaving 21 bases not matched to a gene. The CDR3 DNA reads as TGTGCCAGCAGCCGAAGCGGGAGTTTGAGAAATTTGGACCACTACGAGCAGTACTTC. Residues: CASSRSGSLRNLDHYEQYF.

This chain links TRBV7-8 with TRBJ2-3; possibly TRBD1 for D (7 bases). Germline V CDR1 and CDR2: SGHVS, FQNEAQ. V shed 2 bases and J shed 4 bases, with 10 bases lying between them. The CDR3 is 14 residues long. DNA of the CDR3: TGTGCCAGCAGCTTATCCAGGGGGGCAGATACGCAGTATTTT. Its protein product is CASSLSRGADTQYF. Full variable domain (missing parts from reference TRBV7-8 and TRBJ2-3): GAGVSQSPRYKVAKRGQDVALRCDPISGHVSLFWYQQALGQGPEFLTYFQNEAQLDKSGLPSDRFFAERPEGSVSTLKIQRTQQEDSAVYLCASSLSRGADTQYFGPGTRLTVL.

The chain employs TRBV19 and TRBJ1-1; D unresolved. The germline CDR1 and CDR2 sequences are LNHDA and SQIVND (reference sequence). The V end was cut by 0 bases, the J end by 3 bases, with 11 bases between. The CDR3 totals 15 residues. The CDR3 bases are TGTGCCAGTAGTATAGATCGCGTGGGTGACACTGAAGCTTTCTTT. It specifies CASSIDRVGDTEAFF.

The genes are TRBV19 and TRBJ1-1; 8 nucleotides align to TRBD1. The CDR3 loop spans 18 amino acids. CDR1 LNHDA and CDR2 SQIVND come from the germline V gene (reference sequence). V lost 5 bases, J lost 0 bases, and 14 bases stayed unmatched. CDR3 nucleotide sequence: TGTGCCAGTAGTGTATCGCATACACTACAGGGGGTGAACACTGAAGCTTTCTTT. Protein product: CASSVSHTLQGVNTEAFF.

The rearrangement uses TRBV5-1 and TRBJ2-7; 10 positions match TRBD1. The CDR3 extends over 15 amino acids. The junction had 4 bases not matched to a gene; V was cut back by 4 bases and J by 0 bases. Germline loops: CDR1 SGHRS, CDR2 YFSETQ. The CDR3 DNA follows: TGCGCCAGCAGCCTACGACAGGGGGCCTCCTACGAGCAGTACTTC. Encoded protein: CASSLRQGASYEQYF.

Worth noting for this clone: One end of the junction varies from germline; a read error may be responsible. The J gene is TRBJ2-7, the V gene TRBV27; TRBD1 is a possible D gene (6 bases). Germline V gives CDR1 MNHEY, CDR2 SMNVEV (reference sequence). The CDR3 consists of 15 residues. CDR3 DNA sequence: TGTGCCAGCAGTAATCGGGCAGGGGTCCCCTATGAGCAGTACTTC. Translated, it gives CASSNRAGVPYEQYF.

The V gene is TRBV5-5, the J gene TRBJ2-7; a weak D match, TRBD2 (6 bases). Germline CDR1 and CDR2: SGHKS and YYEKEE (reference sequence). The CDR3 extends over 12 amino acids. V was trimmed by 7 bases and J by 4 bases, leaving 12 bases between them. The CDR3 sequence: CASGGTGYEQYF. The CDR3 DNA follows: TGTGCCAGCGGGGGGACGGGTTACGAGCAGTACTTC.

The chain links TRBV19 to TRBJ2-3; a weak D match, TRBD2 (5 bases). CDR3 length: 17 amino acids. Germline V gene sequence: CDR1 LNHDA, CDR2 SQIVND (reference sequence). Trimming stripped 8 bases from V and 4 bases from J, with 25 bases between. The CDR3 bases are TGTGCCAGTCCTTTGGGTGGAGGCTCAAGGGTGGCAGATACGCAGTATTTT. Its translation: CASPLGGGSRVADTQYF.

The rearrangement uses TRBV6-6 and TRBJ1-5; 7 bases are a match to TRBD1. J gave up 1 base and V 6 bases, and 3 bases lay outside the gene matches. Germline V CDR1 and CDR2: MNHNY, SVGAGI (reference sequence). CDR3 length equals 14 residues. The CDR3 here is CASRQGTSNQPQHF. CDR3 sequence (DNA): TGTGCCAGCAGACAGGGGACGAGCAATCAGCCCCAGCATTTT.

The genes are TRBV6-5 and TRBJ2-7, with 7 bases lining up with TRBD1. Germline CDR1 reads MNHEY; CDR2 reads SVGAGI. The length of the CDR3 is 13 residues. V dropped 6 bases and J dropped 6; count of bases not matched to a gene: 8. The CDR3 reads CASSRDSRVEQYF. CDR3 nucleotide sequence: TGTGCCAGCAGCAGGGACAGTAGGGTCGAGCAGTACTTC.

The chain is built from TRBV28 and TRBJ2-7; 8 nucleotides match TRBD2. Germline V gene data show CDR1 as MDHEN and CDR2 as SYDVKM. Trimming at V came to 7 bases and at J to 0 bases, leaving 5 bases not matched to a gene. This CDR3 region has 14 residues. The CDR3 loop is CASILSGTSYEQYF. CDR3 DNA sequence: TGTGCCAGCATTCTTAGCGGGACCTCCTACGAGCAGTACTTC.

The V and J genes are TRBV28 and TRBJ1-2; no clear D. The CDR3 extends over 15 amino acids. Trimming cost V 6 bases and J 2 bases, with 16 bases left between them. The germline V gene encodes CDR1 MDHEN and CDR2 SYDVKM. The CDR3 DNA reads as TGTGCCAGCAGCCCCGCCCCATCCGGGAACTATGGCTACACCTTC. Residues: CASSPAPSGNYGYTF.

This clone appeared a single time. This chain links TRBV6-5 with TRBJ1-3; 7 bases are a match to TRBD1. Germline V CDR1 and CDR2: MNHEY, SVGAGI. J lost 2 bases, V lost 5 bases, and 0 bases had no gene match. The CDR3 length is 13 residues. The CDR3 DNA follows: TGTGCCAGCAGTACAGGGGCTGGAAACACCATATATTTT. This encodes CASSTGAGNTIYF.